This TCR beta chain was retrieved from a study of blood T cell repertoires in COVID-19 (dated by TCRdb to 2018 to 2021). Some background on the complete study: The collaborator samples originated in the United States, Italy and Spain and spanned the acute and convalescent phases of COVID-19. A freely available public database, intended as a resource for researchers studying the immune response to SARS-CoV-2, is where the repertoires were released. The sample metadata nearly always contained a de-identified subject ID, COVID-19 status, age in years and sex. Samples came from the ongoing ImmuneRACE study (first 160 participants) plus 1,254 subjects from 6 global collaborators. The dataset comprised deeply sampled blood TCRbeta repertoires from subjects exposed to, actively infected with, or recovered from COVID-19. The material from the prospective study consisted of cDNA or gDNA derived from T cells, B-cell-depleted T cells, or PBMCs. Where available, HLA class I and class II types were taken from metadata supplied by the sample provider and were not determined by assay-based typing. What the study reported, not specific to this receptor: The amount of clinical and demographic metadata varied by source and participant and was provided uncurated.

The CDR3 holds 14 amino acids from the cysteine to the phenylalanine. Only the CDR3 part of the read is kept: 42 bases, read in frame from the first base. The germline ends are 10 bases apart after V is trimmed by 1 base and J by 4 bases. The germline V gene yields MDHEN for CDR1 and SYDVKM for CDR2. To note about this clone: Its specific antigen is unknown. Base qualities are missing; no much larger clone stands one base away.

Enrolling through a virtual design, the prospective study's participants ranged in age from roughly 18 to 95 years and lived across about two dozen United States geographic areas. To assign participants to cohorts, the prospective study relied on clinical history that participants themselves reported in a screening survey and a study questionnaire. ImmuneRACE Cohort 3 recovered participants were defined by two consecutive negative NP/OP PCR tests, healthcare professional clearance, or symptom resolution. In the prospective study, whole blood, serum and a nasopharyngeal or oropharyngeal swab were collected from each participant by mobile phlebotomists. Prospective study participants could optionally give additional blood draws and questionnaires over a roughly 2-month period. Before DNA extraction, blood samples from the prospective study were shipped at room temperature or frozen. TCRbeta CDR3 regions were amplified from genomic DNA by means of the immunoSEQ Assay, a bias-controlled multiplex PCR. The source study handled its data this way. Within the assay, amplification of reference gene primers was used to estimate how many nucleated cells each sample contained. Sequence reads were collapsed and filtered to measure the absolute abundance of every unique TCRbeta CDR3 rearrangement. Productive Simpson clonality was computed per sample as the square root of Simpson's diversity index over productive rearrangements. TCRdb's version of the immuneACCESS table is confined to in-frame rearrangements and falls short of the full clone set. An unresolved V gene accounts for under half of the shortfall where checked; the remainder is of unknown origin. V, J and clone size were drawn from that table, and D and trimming were deduced from the DNA. In this sample the table shows roughly 280,000 clones, 80% to 90% of which occur a single time. Jointly, the top ten make up 2.4% of the sample.

The sample consisted of PBMCs or T cells enriched from blood (not recorded which). This chain is built from TRBV28 and TRBJ1-1; TRBD1 could be the D gene, as 6 bases match. The origin of this receptor is a woman in her late teens or twenties who had recovered from COVID-19. CDR3 region: CASSLSLGGTEAFF. The nucleotide sequence reads TGTGCCAGCAGTTTATCCCTAGGGGGCACTGAAGCTTTCTTT.